The sequence of this T cell receptor beta chain was determined in a study of T cells in Graves' hyperthyroidism and ophthalmopathy (dated 2019 in TCRdb). Background on the whole study: Peripheral blood was sampled at the time of initial diagnosis, prior to any treatment. To identify distinguishing TCR V-J signatures, a discovery cohort of 90 to 100 patients was used, comprising some 45 with Graves' ophthalmopathy and roughly 60 with stable Graves' hyperthyroidism. An independent validation cohort of 18 to 20 hyperthyroidism patients and 17 patients who later progressed to ophthalmopathy tested prospective prediction of ophthalmopathy. The roughly 90 discovery patients were divided at random into training and test sets in a 7:3 ratio. In six Graves' hyperthyroidism patients, the study also compared T-cell repertoires from thyroid tissue with T-cell repertoires from blood. Following sampling, methimazole starting at 30 mg daily was given to hyperthyroidism patients, and high-dose intravenous methylprednisolone was given to ophthalmopathy patients. The paper describes TCR Vbeta CDR3 sequencing of 140 or so peripheral blood samples, made up of 43 ophthalmopathy patients, 70 to 75 hyperthyroidism patients and roughly 17 progressor patients. Results and caveats for the whole study, not just this receptor: In validation, progression to ophthalmopathy was predicted by the model with 65% to 71% sensitivity and 72% to 80% specificity, a median of approximately 6.5 months before onset. Most expanded thyroid clonotypes (frequency above 0.001) were also found in blood, which suggests that blood repertoires may mirror thyroid immune responses. No statistical method was used to fix the sample size in advance, and group allocation was not hidden from the investigators. A model built on a 13 V-J signature distinguished ophthalmopathy from stable hyperthyroidism, reaching about 88% sensitivity and about 81% specificity in cross-validation and 80%/75% in testing.

Amplification of TCR beta CDR3 regions was carried out from RNA transcripts. A first-round RT-PCR of the TCR CDR3 used the HTBI primer set with the Qiagen OneStep RT-PCR kit. Libraries were constructed in a second round of multiplex PCR, after which size selection and purification were performed. The libraries were sequenced on an Illumina HiSeq2000 using paired-end 100 bp reads. From the authors' description of their analysis: SOAPnuke was used to process the raw data, throwing out any read that contained adapters or uncalled bases, had a mean Phred below 15, or lacked an exact constant-primer or identifier match. High-quality paired reads were merged with COPE v1.2.5, and unique nucleotide sequences were defined as clonotypes. Clonotypes were aligned to IMGT TRBV, TRBD and TRBJ reference segments using MiTCR v1.1. Only V-J combinations with frequency above 0.0001, covering about 99% of repertoires, were analysed. The TCS score was defined as F50 (clonal expansion) divided by E x V (chaos), with BLOSUM62-based TCRdist calculated between CDR3 peptides within each V-J. Welch's t-statistics and random forest reduced 500 to 550 V-J features to about 13, which were used in a naive Bayes classifier (R e1071). The public sequencing data were trimmed at Q25 with fastp and processed into clonotypes with MiXCR by TCRdb, which kept only in-frame beta chains. CDR3 protein sequences are deduplicated, and each keeps its most common genes and DNA. The V and J calls and clone size are TCRdb's, not the authors'. The sample table contains 450,000 to 650,000 distinct CDR3 sequences; only one count was recorded for around 14% of them. Approximately 6.4% of the sample is taken by the ten largest.

From the cysteine up to the phenylalanine, the CDR3 has a length of 15 residues. Just the 45-base CDR3 DNA is kept, in frame starting at base 1. V loses 7 bases, J loses 2 bases, and the germline ends lie 17 bases apart. The germline V gene supplies CDR1 MDHEN and CDR2 SYDVKM. On this clonotype itself: Its cognate antigen has yet to be identified. This may be a read error, as it is one base from a much larger clone.

Moderately to severely active disease, a Clinical Activity Score of at least 3, a NOSPECS grade of at least 4, and a duration under 3 months were present in ophthalmopathy patients. The study excluded patients with uncontrolled infections, other autoimmune diseases, pregnancy or lactation. Diagnoses were established on the basis of clinical symptoms, serum thyroxine and TRAb, thyroid ultrasound, and orbital computed tomography. PBMCs were separated from over 9 ml of fresh peripheral blood using Ficoll-Paque density gradient centrifugation. Total RNA was extracted using Trizol reagent, and RNA quality was assessed on an Agilent 2100 Bioanalyzer.

The origin of this receptor is a woman between 18 and 29 years old with Graves' ophthalmopathy. This chain joins TRBV28 to TRBJ2-5, with TRBD1 perhaps the D gene, on 5 matching bases. The sequencing input was blood. The DNA sequence follows: TGTGCCAGCATTAATAGCAGGGATACTCAAGAGACCCAGTACTTC. It translates to CASINSRDTQETQYF.